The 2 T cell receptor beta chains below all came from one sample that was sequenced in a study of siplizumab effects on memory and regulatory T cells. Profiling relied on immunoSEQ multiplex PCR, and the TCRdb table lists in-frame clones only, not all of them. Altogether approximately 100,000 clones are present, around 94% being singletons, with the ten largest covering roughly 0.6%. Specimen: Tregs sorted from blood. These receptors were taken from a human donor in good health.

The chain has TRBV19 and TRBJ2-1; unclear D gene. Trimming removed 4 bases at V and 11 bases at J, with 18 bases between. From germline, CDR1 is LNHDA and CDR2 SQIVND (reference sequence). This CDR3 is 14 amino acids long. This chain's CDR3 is CASSTTLAPMKQFF. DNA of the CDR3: TGTGCCAGTAGTACCACCCTCGCCCCAATGAAGCAGTTCTTC. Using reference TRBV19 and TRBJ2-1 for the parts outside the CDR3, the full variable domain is DGGITQSPKYLFRKEGQNVTLSCEQNLNHDAMYWYRQDPGQGLRLIYYSQIVNDFQKGDIAEGYSVSREKKESFPLTVTSAQKNPTAFYLCASSTTLAPMKQFFGPGTRLTVL.

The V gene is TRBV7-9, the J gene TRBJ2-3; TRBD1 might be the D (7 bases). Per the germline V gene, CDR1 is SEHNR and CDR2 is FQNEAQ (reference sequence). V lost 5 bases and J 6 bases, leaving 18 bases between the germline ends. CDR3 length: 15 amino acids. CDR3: CASSPGSGGSDTQYF. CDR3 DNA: TGTGCCAGCAGCCCAGGGTCAGGGGGGTCGGATACGCAGTATTTT.